These 32 T cell receptor beta chains were all obtained from the same sample, sequenced in a study of T cells in Graves' hyperthyroidism and ophthalmopathy. Amplification targeted TCR beta CDR3 regions from RNA transcripts. The HTBI primer set drove a first-round RT-PCR of the TCR CDR3. TCRdb re-analysed the multiplex PCR reads in MiXCR, keeping a single row per CDR3 protein. This table has some 620,000 distinct CDR3 sequences, about 17% appearing once. Sequences were obtained from blood. The receptors stem from a woman aged 25 to 39 with Graves' hyperthyroidism.

The chain is built from TRBV19 and TRBJ2-7, with a tentative D call TRBD2 (5 bases). Per germline, CDR1 LNHDA and CDR2 SQIVND (reference sequence). V lost 3 bases and J 0 bases, leaving 9 bases between the germline ends. This CDR3 spans 14 amino acids. In nucleotides, the CDR3 is TGTGCCAGTAGTATCGTCGGGAACTCCTACGAGCAGTACTTC. Protein product: CASSIVGNSYEQYF.

This clonotype was counted at least ten times. V is TRBV28 and J is TRBJ1-2; no reliable D call. CDR1 and CDR2 from the germline V gene are MDHEN and SYDVKM. V was pared by 3 bases and J by 8 bases, with 16 bases between. The CDR3 has 14 residues. DNA of the CDR3: TGTGCCAGCAGTTTGTTAGAAGGGATCTCCGGCTACACCTTC. Its translation: CASSLLEGISGYTF.

The gene calls are TRBV24-1 and TRBJ1-5; D is uncertain. The V gene's germline CDR1 is KGHDR and CDR2 SFDVKD. Trimming left V 6 bases short and J 4 bases short, with 9 bases between. The CDR3 loop spans 13 amino acids. CDR3 region: CATSLSGNQPQHF. CDR3 coding DNA: TGTGCCACCAGTCTCAGCGGAAATCAGCCCCAGCATTTT.

This clonotype was seen a handful of times. This chain links TRBV19 with TRBJ1-5; tentative D call: TRBD1 (5 bases). The CDR3 is 16 amino acids. From germline, CDR1 is LNHDA and CDR2 SQIVND (reference sequence). Trimming took 6 bases from V and 1 from J, leaving 16 bases between them. In DNA, the CDR3 is TGTGCCAGTAGCTTAGGGGCAGGGAGGAGCAATCAGCCCCAGCATTTT. It is translated as CASSLGAGRSNQPQHF.

The chain combines TRBV3-1 with TRBJ2-1; TRBD2 aligns across 11 bases. Trimming took 1 base from V and 6 from J; bases not matched to a gene: 5. The V gene's germline CDR1 is LGHDT and CDR2 YNNKEL (reference sequence). This CDR3 spans 16 amino acids. The CDR3 sequence: CASSQAGTSGSNEQFF. CDR3 nucleotide sequence: TGTGCCAGCAGCCAAGCAGGGACTAGCGGATCCAATGAGCAGTTCTTC.

The rearrangement uses TRBV28 and TRBJ2-7; D is perhaps TRBD2 (8 bases). Trimming pared 7 bases from V and 9 bases from J, leaving 19 bases between. This CDR3 spans 13 amino acids. The germline V gene has CDR1 MDHEN and CDR2 SYDVKM. This chain's CDR3 is CASMAGGGLAQYF. Written as DNA, the CDR3 is TGTGCCAGCATGGCAGGGGGAGGACTAGCGCAGTACTTC.

This clonotype was counted at least ten times. The chain carries TRBV6-2 or TRBV6-3 and TRBJ2-7; possible D gene TRBD2, 6 bases. Germline V CDR1 and CDR2: MNHEY, SVGEGT. This CDR3 comprises 15 residues. The V gene lost 0 bases and the J gene lost 0 bases, with 9 bases spanning the gap. CDR3 loop: CASSYSKTSSYEQYF. CDR3 sequence (DNA): TGTGCCAGCAGTTACTCGAAGACTAGCTCCTACGAGCAGTACTTC.

This clonotype was counted ten times or more. The V call is TRBV7-9, the J call TRBJ2-7, with 7 positions matching TRBD2. The V and J ends lost 5 bases and 3 bases, in that order; junction bases with no gene match: 10. From germline, CDR1 is SEHNR and CDR2 FQNEAQ (reference sequence). The CDR3 has 15 residues. The CDR3 bases are TGTGCCAGCAGCCACCTGGAGCGGGATAGCTACGAGCAGTACTTC. Protein: CASSHLERDSYEQYF.

With respect to this clonotype: Possible read error: a much larger clone is one base away. This sequence joins TRBV7-3 and TRBJ2-3; TRBD2 might be the D (6 bases). This CDR3 spans 17 amino acids. Trimming removed 2 bases from V and 7 bases from J, with 22 bases in between. CDR1 is SGHTA and CDR2 is FQGTGA in the germline V gene. The DNA for the CDR3 is TGTGCCAGCAGCTTAGGCCGGCTAGCGAGTACGGGTAATACGCAGTATTTT. Its protein is CASSLGRLASTGNTQYF. Full variable domain (remainder filled in from reference TRBV7-3 and TRBJ2-3): GAGVSQTPSNKVTEKGKYVELRCDPISGHTALYWYRQSLGQGPEFLIYFQGTGAADDSGLPNDRFFAVRPEGSVSTLKIQRTERGDSAVYLCASSLGRLASTGNTQYFGPGTRLTVL.

This clonotype was counted ten times or more. The chain recombines TRBV5-1 with TRBJ1-1, with D maybe TRBD1 (5 bases). The CDR3 is 15 residues long. Germline CDR1 SGHRS, CDR2 YFSETQ. V lost 3 bases and J 1 base, leaving 13 bases between the germline ends. The CDR3 spells CASSWGSYSNTEAFF. CDR3 DNA sequence: TGCGCCAGCAGCTGGGGGTCCTACTCGAACACTGAAGCTTTCTTT.

The CDR3 spells CASSLEAGRLSGELFF. The DNA for the CDR3 is TGTGCCAGCAGCTTAGAAGCGGGAAGATTAAGCGGGGAGCTGTTTTTT. The chain employs TRBV7-9 and TRBJ2-2; 7 nucleotides line up with TRBD2. Unmatched junction bases numbered 9, after V lost 1 base and J lost 7 bases. The CDR3 extends over 16 amino acids. Germline lookup yields CDR1 SEHNR and CDR2 FQNEAQ (reference sequence).

This clonotype was found many times. The chain is built from TRBV20-1 and TRBJ2-5; D might be TRBD1 (6 bases). V lost 6 bases and J lost 5, with 16 bases in between. The CDR3 length is 13 residues. CDR1 and CDR2 (germline): DFQATT, SNEGSKA (reference sequence). The CDR3 spells CSAQGTHRETQYF. The CDR3 bases are TGCAGTGCCCAGGGGACCCACAGGGAGACCCAGTACTTC.

This clonotype was seen at least ten times. CDR3 region: CSASGGPSNQPQHF. The CDR3 nucleotides read TGCAGTGCTAGTGGAGGGCCTAGCAATCAGCCCCAGCATTTT. The V gene is TRBV20-1, the J gene TRBJ1-5; D is unclear. V dropped 3 bases and J dropped 0 bases, with 9 bases sitting between them. From germline, CDR1 is DFQATT and CDR2 SNEGSKA (reference sequence). The CDR3 sequence is 14 residues long.

This clonotype was picked up a small number of times. The rearrangement links TRBV4-1 to TRBJ2-7; the match to TRBD1 covers 8 bases. V shed 4 bases, J shed 3 bases, and the junction held 5 bases outside the gene matches. Germline V gene sequence: CDR1 MGHRA, CDR2 YSYEKL. This CDR3 is 14 amino acids long. The CDR3 sequence is CASSPPGQVYEQYF. Here the CDR3 DNA reads TGCGCCAGCAGCCCTCCGGGACAGGTCTACGAGCAGTACTTC.

This clonotype was detected ten times or more. The J gene is TRBJ2-7, the V gene TRBV20-1, with D possibly matching TRBD1 (5 bases). V was trimmed by 4 bases and J by 6 bases, leaving 10 bases between them. Germline loops: CDR1 DFQATT, CDR2 SNEGSKA (reference sequence). The CDR3 length is 11 residues. The CDR3 nucleotides read TGCAGTGCTACCCCAAGGGGCGAGCAGTACTTC. Amino acid sequence: CSATPRGEQYF.

This clonotype occurred a few times. The rearrangement joins TRBV24-1 to TRBJ2-3, with D unclear. The germline V gene encodes CDR1 KGHDR and CDR2 SFDVKD. V lost 6 bases, J lost 0 bases, and 12 bases lay in between. The CDR3 sequence is 15 residues long. The DNA of the CDR3 is TGTGCCACCAGTACTTTCACGGACAGCACAGATACGCAGTATTTT. Protein product: CATSTFTDSTDTQYF.

This clonotype came up a few times. The chain links TRBV20-1 to TRBJ2-3; 8 nucleotides line up with TRBD2. The CDR3 contains 17 residues. V was clipped by 6 bases and J by 4 bases; unmatched bases: 18. Germline-derived CDR1 and CDR2 are DFQATT and SNEGSKA (reference sequence). DNA of the CDR3: TGCAGTGCCCCCCTTAAGGGCGGGAGGAGGCTGGCAGATACGCAGTATTTT. Amino acids: CSAPLKGGRRLADTQYF.

This clonotype was counted between two and nine times. This chain links TRBV20-1 with TRBJ2-7; maybe TRBD1 (5 bases). The CDR3 loop spans 16 amino acids. Germline V gives CDR1 DFQATT, CDR2 SNEGSKA (reference sequence). V shed 4 bases and J shed 2 bases, with 21 bases lying between them. CDR3 sequence reads: CSAIPRRGRLPYEQYF. The CDR3 region has the DNA TGCAGTGCTATCCCTCGAAGGGGTAGACTCCCCTACGAGCAGTACTTC.

In regard to this clonotype: This may stem from a read error, because a much larger clone lies one nucleotide away. This sequence joins TRBV30 and TRBJ2-1; 7 positions match TRBD2. The CDR3 is made up of 16 amino acids. CDR1 and CDR2 (germline): GTSNPN, SVGIG (reference sequence). The CDR3 loop is CAWSVFAGAPYNEQLF. The CDR3 nucleotides are TGTGCCTGGAGTGTATTTGCGGGAGCCCCCTACAATGAGCAGCTCTTC.

This clonotype was counted ten times or more. The J gene is TRBJ1-1, the V gene TRBV7-2; D is unclear. Trimming pared 0 bases from V and 5 bases from J, leaving 10 bases between. The length of the CDR3 is 14 residues. Germline CDR1 and CDR2: SGHTA and FQGNSA. The CDR3 here is CASSLAGSGTEAFF. The CDR3 nucleotides are TGTGCCAGCAGCTTAGCGGGGTCGGGAACTGAAGCTTTCTTT.

Many counts were recorded for this clonotype. V is TRBV5-1 and J is TRBJ2-7; 8 bases align to TRBD2. Losses at the gene ends were 0 bases for V and 6 bases for J; bases not matched to a gene: 8. The CDR3 length is 15 residues. Germline V lookup: CDR1 SGHRS, CDR2 YFSETQ. This CDR3 is CASSLVGRASREQYF. The DNA for the CDR3 is TGCGCCAGCAGCTTGGTCGGGAGGGCCTCCCGCGAGCAGTACTTC.

In this sample, this clonotype turned up a few times. The genes are TRBV6-1 and TRBJ2-2, with D tentatively TRBD2 (5 bases). Germline CDR1 is MNHNS and CDR2 is SASEGT. The CDR3 has 17 amino acids. V lost 5 bases to trimming and J lost 0 bases, with 16 bases between them. CDR3 sequence: CASSTVAPKANTGELFF. Here the CDR3 DNA reads TGTGCCAGCAGTACGGTAGCGCCCAAGGCGAACACCGGGGAGCTGTTTTTT.

The rearrangement links TRBV20-1 to TRBJ1-1; perhaps TRBD1 as D (5 bases). This CDR3 spans 14 amino acids. CDR1 is DFQATT and CDR2 is SNEGSKA in the germline V gene (reference sequence). The ends were cut back, 5 bases at V and 3 bases at J, with 16 bases in the middle. The DNA of the CDR3 is TGCAGTGCTCAAAAGGGGCCGTGGGACACTGAAGCTTTCTTT. Translated: CSAQKGPWDTEAFF.

The DNA for the CDR3 is TGTGCCAGCACGGGTCCATGGAGCAATCAGCCCCAGCATTTT. This gives the protein CASTGPWSNQPQHF. This sequence joins TRBV2 and TRBJ1-5; D is unresolved. CDR1 is SNHLY and CDR2 is FYNNEI in the germline V gene. CDR3 length: 14 residues. The V end lost 7 bases, the J end lost 1 base, and 11 bases lay between the germline ends.

In its sample, this clonotype was seen many times. The chain employs TRBV28 and TRBJ2-5; no reliable D call. Germline V gene lookup returns CDR1 MDHEN and CDR2 SYDVKM. Between the trimmed V and J ends, which lost 3 bases and 11 bases, there was a span of 10 bases. The CDR3 loop spans 11 amino acids. CDR3 bases: TGTGCCAGCAGTTTCCTCGCTTATCAGTACTTC. This sequence encodes CASSFLAYQYF.

This rearrangement joins TRBV20-1 to TRBJ1-3, with D tentatively TRBD1 (5 bases). The CDR3 loop spans 13 amino acids. Germline V gene sequence: CDR1 DFQATT, CDR2 SNEGSKA (reference sequence). The germline V and J ends were trimmed by 6 bases and 2 bases, with 11 bases remaining between them. CDR3 in amino acids: CSAGGGAGNTIYF. In nucleotides, the CDR3 is TGCAGTGCGGGGGGGGGGGCTGGAAACACCATATATTTT.

This clonotype showed up many times. The CDR3 DNA reads as TGTGCCAGCAGCCGGGACAGGGGGAATAGATACGAGCAGTACTTC. Translation: CASSRDRGNRYEQYF. V gene TRBV11-2 combines with J gene TRBJ2-7; 11 bases are a match to TRBD1. Germline CDR1 is SGHAT and CDR2 is FQNNGV. The CDR3 has 15 residues. Trimming at V came to 5 bases and at J to 4 bases, leaving 7 bases not matched to a gene.

The table lists this clonotype with many counts. The CDR3 loop reads CASSSRSSYEQYF. The CDR3 nucleotides read TGTGCCAGCAGCTCTCGGAGCTCCTACGAGCAGTACTTC. V usage is TRBV7-2 and J usage is TRBJ2-7; D is ambiguous. Trimming removed 4 bases from V and 0 bases from J, with 7 bases in between. The CDR3 sequence is 13 residues long. In germline, CDR1 is SGHTA, CDR2 FQGNSA.

This clonotype was counted many times. The V call is TRBV11-3, the J call TRBJ2-1; D unclear. Germline V gene sequence: CDR1 SGHNT, CDR2 YENEEA. CDR3 size: 14 residues. Trimming left V 1 base short and J 6 bases short, with 10 bases between. The CDR3 loop is CASSLALNRNEQFF. The CDR3 DNA follows: TGTGCCAGCAGCTTAGCGTTGAATCGCAATGAGCAGTTCTTC.

This clonotype was counted ten times or more. The chain recombines TRBV6-2 or TRBV6-3 with TRBJ2-7; a weak D match, TRBD1 (5 bases). Germline assignment: CDR1 MNHEY and CDR2 SVGEGT. Trimming left V 5 bases short and J 3 bases short, with 8 bases between. The CDR3 spans 12 residues. As DNA, the CDR3 is TGTGCCAGCAGTCAGGACATCTACGAGCAGTACTTC. The encoded protein is CASSQDIYEQYF.

This clonotype has at least ten counts. The rearrangement joins TRBV6-1 to TRBJ2-7, with a possible D match to TRBD2 (5 bases). CDR1 and CDR2 from the germline V gene are MNHNS and SASEGT. Trimming left V 8 bases short and J 4 bases short, with 15 bases between. The CDR3 sequence is 13 residues long. CDR3 nucleotides: TGTGCCAGCGGGGAGACCGGTGGATACGAGCAGTACTTC. It encodes CASGETGGYEQYF.

This clonotype was observed a handful of times. V gene TRBV7-9 combines with J gene TRBJ2-7; no definite D call. This CDR3 has 12 amino acids. The V and J ends lost 1 base and 5 bases respectively, with 6 bases between them. Germline V gene sequence: CDR1 SEHNR, CDR2 FQNEAQ (reference sequence). The CDR3 region is CASSLVSHEQYF. For the CDR3, the DNA is TGTGCCAGCAGCTTAGTCAGCCACGAGCAGTACTTC.